Following are 21 T cell receptor beta chains from one sample sequenced in a study of blood T cell repertoires in COVID-19. Data came from immunoSEQ multiplex PCR; TCRdb stores just in-frame clones and leaves some out. The repertoire has some 240,000 clones, approximately 85% of them found once; the top ten carry roughly 6.7%. Sequences were obtained from PBMCs or T cells enriched from blood (not recorded which). Receptor source: a woman aged 45-59 years who had been exposed to COVID-19.

The chain combines TRBV7-9 with TRBJ2-3; the D gene is possibly TRBD1 (6 bases). CDR1 and CDR2 from the germline V gene are SEHNR and FQNEAQ (reference sequence). This CDR3 contains 15 residues. V gave up 5 bases and J gave up 2 bases, with 14 bases separating them. DNA for the CDR3: TGTGCCAGCAGCAGGGGGTCGGGGTCCACAGATACGCAGTATTTT. Protein product: CASSRGSGSTDTQYF.

This clone was seen more than once but under ten times. The chain uses TRBV3-1 (or the pseudogene TRBV3-2) and TRBJ1-1; a weak D match, TRBD1 (6 bases). The CDR3 spans 12 residues. Germline values: CDR1 LGHDT, CDR2 YNNKEL (reference sequence). V lost 2 bases to trimming and J lost 11 bases, with 12 bases between them. In DNA, the CDR3 is TGTGCCAGCAGCCAACAGACAGGATACGCTTTCTTT. Translation gives CASSQQTGYAFF.

The chain recombines TRBV5-1 with TRBJ2-3; D not resolved. The CDR3 contains 14 residues. Germline V CDR1 and CDR2: SGHRS, YFSETQ. V lost 1 base, J lost 6 bases, and 12 bases lay in between. The chain's CDR3 is CASSLQTSRDTQYF. CDR3 sequence (DNA): TGCGCCAGCAGCTTGCAAACTTCCCGGGATACGCAGTATTTT. Variable domain in full (rest from reference TRBV5-1 and TRBJ2-3): KAGVTQTPRYLIKTRGQQVTLSCSPISGHRSVSWYQQTPGQGLQFLFEYFSETQRNKGNFPGRFSGRQFSNSRSEMNVSTLELGDSALYLCASSLQTSRDTQYFGPGTRLTVL.

The chain employs TRBV7-9 and TRBJ1-2, with 7 positions matching TRBD1. The length of the CDR3 is 13 residues. From germline, CDR1 is SEHNR and CDR2 FQNEAQ (reference sequence). J lost 4 bases, V lost 4 bases, and 3 bases had no gene match. The CDR3 bases are TGTGCCAGCAGCTCCGGACAGGCCTATGGCTACACCTTC. This encodes CASSSGQAYGYTF.

The rearrangement links TRBV24-1 to TRBJ1-2, with a weak D call TRBD1 (6 bases). This CDR3 has 13 residues. Trimming left V 5 bases short and J 6 bases short, with 12 bases between. Germline assignment: CDR1 KGHDR and CDR2 SFDVKD. The CDR3 DNA reads TGTGCCACCAGTGCTGAGGGGGGGCATGGCTACACCTTC. It is translated as CATSAEGGHGYTF.

Ten or more counts support this clone. The chain employs TRBV6-2 or TRBV6-3 and TRBJ2-7, with 7 bases fitting TRBD1. Germline V gene data show CDR1 as MNHEY and CDR2 as SVGEGT. There are 13 residues in the CDR3. The junction had 3 bases not matched to a gene; V was cut back by 4 bases and J by 3 bases. This CDR3 reads CASSWGTVYEQYF. For the CDR3, the DNA is TGTGCCAGCAGTTGGGGGACAGTCTACGAGCAGTACTTC.

This chain uses TRBV5-1 with TRBJ2-5; D may be TRBD1 (6 bases). The germline gives CDR1 SGHRS, CDR2 YFSETQ. The ends were cut back, 4 bases at V and 1 base at J, with 14 bases in the middle. This CDR3 contains 15 residues. CDR3 in DNA: TGCGCCAGCAGCACCCCGGACAGACCCCAAGAGACCCAGTACTTC. This encodes CASSTPDRPQETQYF. The complete variable domain, with remaining parts taken from reference TRBV5-1 and TRBJ2-5, reads KAGVTQTPRYLIKTRGQQVTLSCSPISGHRSVSWYQQTPGQGLQFLFEYFSETQRNKGNFPGRFSGRQFSNSRSEMNVSTLELGDSALYLCASSTPDRPQETQYFGPGTRLLVL.

The gene calls are TRBV18 and TRBJ1-1, with 9 bases fitting TRBD1. Germline values: CDR1 KGHSH, CDR2 LQKENI. V lost 2 bases and J lost 0; bases outside the gene matches: 4. The CDR3 is 16 residues long. The CDR3 nucleotides are TGTGCCAGCTCACCAATGGGACAGGGATTGAACACTGAAGCTTTCTTT. Translated, it gives CASSPMGQGLNTEAFF.

The V call is TRBV6-1, the J call TRBJ1-2; the D gene is possibly TRBD1 (6 bases). This CDR3 region has 15 residues. CDR1 and CDR2 (germline): MNHNS, SASEGT. The V and J ends lost 3 bases and 4 bases respectively, with 15 bases between them. This chain's CDR3 is CASSDPDSLSYGYTF. The CDR3 DNA is TGTGCCAGCAGTGATCCGGACAGCCTAAGCTATGGCTACACCTTC.

The CDR3: CASSPPPDRLNQPQHF. The CDR3 DNA reads as TGTGCCAGCAGCCCACCCCCTGACAGGTTGAATCAGCCCCAGCATTTT. The rearrangement joins TRBV6-2 or TRBV6-3 to TRBJ1-5; TRBD1 is a possible D gene (6 bases). CDR1 MNHEY and CDR2 SVGEGT come from the germline V gene. V was cut by 6 bases and J by 4 bases, with 19 bases left in between. This CDR3 region has 16 residues.

This chain links TRBV6-5 with TRBJ1-4; 8 bases agree with TRBD1. V dropped 6 bases and J dropped 5; count of bases not matched to a gene: 8. Per germline, CDR1 MNHEY and CDR2 SVGAGI. The CDR3 runs to 15 residues. CDR3 in amino acids: CASRPGQGENEKLFF. CDR3 coding DNA: TGTGCCAGCAGACCTGGACAGGGAGAGAATGAAAAACTGTTTTTT.

V is TRBV5-1 and J is TRBJ1-1; a possible D gene is TRBD1 (5 bases). This CDR3 has 14 residues. CDR1 and CDR2 from the germline V gene are SGHRS and YFSETQ. Trimming removed 8 bases from V and 1 base from J, with 15 bases in between. The CDR3 DNA reads TGCGCCAGTTACCGGACAACGTCGAACACTGAAGCTTTCTTT. Protein: CASYRTTSNTEAFF.

The sample holds a few counts of this clone. This CDR3 reads CASSPRGAYYGYTF. CDR3 nucleotides: TGTGCCAGCAGTCCACGGGGGGCCTACTATGGCTACACCTTC. The chain is built from TRBV6-5 and TRBJ1-2, with D perhaps matching TRBD1 (6 bases). This CDR3 has 14 residues. Trimming removed 5 bases at V and 3 bases at J, with 13 bases between. The germline CDR1 and CDR2 sequences are MNHEY and SVGAGI.

The CDR3 region has the DNA TGTGCCAGCAGTGAAGGGGGACAGGACATCGGGCCCCAGCATTTT. Translating it yields CASSEGGQDIGPQHF. The J gene is TRBJ1-5, the V gene TRBV6-1, with 8 bases lining up with TRBD1. The CDR3 is made up of 15 amino acids. The V gene end was trimmed by 1 base and the J gene end by 9 bases; junction bases not matched to a gene: 8. Germline assignment: CDR1 MNHNS and CDR2 SASEGT.

V gene TRBV7-8 combines with J gene TRBJ1-6; no reliable D call. The V and J ends lost 1 base and 9 bases respectively, with 7 bases between them. The CDR3 spans 13 residues. CDR1 and CDR2 from the germline V gene are SGHVS and FQNEAQ. CDR3 sequence reads: CASSLGGGSPLHF. CDR3 coding DNA: TGTGCCAGCAGCTTAGGAGGAGGTTCACCCCTCCACTTT.

The chain uses TRBV28 and TRBJ1-1; 7 bases are a match to TRBD1. CDR3 size: 15 residues. Per germline, CDR1 MDHEN and CDR2 SYDVKM. Germline trimming cut 5 bases from V and 0 bases from J; bases unmatched to any gene: 6. This CDR3 is CASSTPDRLNTEAFF. In DNA form, the CDR3 reads TGTGCCAGCAGTACCCCGGACAGGTTGAACACTGAAGCTTTCTTT.

The J gene is TRBJ2-5, the V gene TRBV3-1 (or the pseudogene TRBV3-2); D gene unclear. Germline V gives CDR1 LGHDT, CDR2 YNNKEL (reference sequence). CDR3 length: 13 amino acids. V was shortened by 3 bases and J by 7 bases, with 12 bases between the two germline ends. The CDR3: CASSHLTSGTQYF. The CDR3 DNA reads TGTGCCAGCAGCCACCTCACCTCGGGGACCCAGTACTTC.

This clone was recorded a few times. The V gene is TRBV11-2, the J gene TRBJ1-2; D is uncertain. This CDR3 comprises 13 residues. Trimming cost V 5 bases and J 6 bases, with 13 bases left between them. CDR1 SGHAT and CDR2 FQNNGV come from the germline V gene. CDR3 bases: TGTGCCAGCAGCCCCGGAGTCTCACATGGCTACACCTTC. Translated: CASSPGVSHGYTF.

The chain recombines TRBV6-6 with TRBJ2-5, with D perhaps TRBD2 (5 bases). V dropped 4 bases and J dropped 5 bases, with 14 bases sitting between them. The germline CDR1 and CDR2 sequences are MNHNY and SVGAGI (reference sequence). This CDR3 is 14 amino acids long. The CDR3 region has the DNA TGTGCCAGCAGTTCACGGGGTACTCCTGAGACCCAGTACTTC. Protein sequence: CASSSRGTPETQYF.

The CDR3 DNA reads as TGTGCCAGCAGTCCCGGGACAGCAAGCACAGATACGCAGTATTTT. This gives the protein CASSPGTASTDTQYF. The genes are TRBV6-5 and TRBJ2-3; 7 bases agree with TRBD1. The CDR3 spans 15 residues. Germline CDR1 reads MNHEY; CDR2 reads SVGAGI. V lost 5 bases and J lost 0; bases outside the gene matches: 5.

In the case of this clone: The DNA is left out, because the CDR3 cannot be placed on it with certainty; the CDR3 is given as TCRdb lists it. The J gene is TRBJ2-5, the V gene TRBV27; the table's D call, TRBD2, has no DNA check behind it. The CDR3 region is 15 residues in length, termini included. Per germline, CDR1 MNHEY and CDR2 SMNVEV (reference sequence). The CDR3: CASSSSWGGAETQYF.